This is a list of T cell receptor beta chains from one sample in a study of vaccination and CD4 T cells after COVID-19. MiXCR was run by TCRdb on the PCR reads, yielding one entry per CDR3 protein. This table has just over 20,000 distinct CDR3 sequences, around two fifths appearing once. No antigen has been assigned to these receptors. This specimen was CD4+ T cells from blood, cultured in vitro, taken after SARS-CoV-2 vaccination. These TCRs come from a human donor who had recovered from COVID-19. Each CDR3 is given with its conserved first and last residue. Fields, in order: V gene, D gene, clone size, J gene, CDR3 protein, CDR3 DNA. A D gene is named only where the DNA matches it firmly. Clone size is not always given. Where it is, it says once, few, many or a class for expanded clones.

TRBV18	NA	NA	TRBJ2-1	CASSPYREVGTEQFF	TGTGCCAGCTCACCATACAGGGAGGTTGGGACTGAGCAGTTCTTC
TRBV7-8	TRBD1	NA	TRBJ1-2	CASSGQGARGYTF	TGTGCCAGCAGCGGACAGGGGGCGCGGGGCTACACCTTC
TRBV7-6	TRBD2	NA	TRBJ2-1	CASSLSGGDPYNEQFF	TGTGCCAGCAGCTTATCGGGGGGGGACCCCTACAATGAGCAGTTCTTC
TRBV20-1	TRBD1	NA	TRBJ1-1	CSAPGTGGIEAFF	TGCAGTGCCCCCGGGACAGGGGGGATAGAAGCTTTCTTT
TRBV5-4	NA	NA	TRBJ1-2	CASSSGLAELYGYTF	TGTGCCAGCAGTTCAGGTTTGGCCGAGTTGTATGGCTACACCTTC
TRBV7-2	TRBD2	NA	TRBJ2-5	CASSLELAGGQETQYF	TGTGCCAGCAGCTTGGAACTAGCGGGGGGTCAAGAGACCCAGTACTTC
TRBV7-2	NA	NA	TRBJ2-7	CASSLVSYEQYF	TGTGCCAGCAGCTTAGTTTCCTACGAGCAGTACTTC
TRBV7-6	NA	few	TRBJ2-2	CASSLAQMVNTGELFF	TGTGCCAGCAGCTTAGCGCAGATGGTTAACACCGGGGAGCTGTTTTTT
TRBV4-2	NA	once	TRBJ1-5	CASSQDHRGLSNQPQHF	TGTGCCAGCAGCCAAGATCACCGGGGGTTAAGCAATCAGCCCCAGCATTTT
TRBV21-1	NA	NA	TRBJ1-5	CASSNPRKLEENQPQHF	TGTGCCAGCAGCAACCCAAGGAAGTTAGAGGAGAATCAGCCCCAGCATTTT
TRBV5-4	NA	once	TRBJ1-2	CASSLGYGYTF	TGTGCCAGCTCCCTGGGCTATGGCTACACCTTC
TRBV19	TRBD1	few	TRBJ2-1	CASSTAGTVYNEQFF	TGTGCCAGTAGTACAGCCGGGACAGTCTACAATGAGCAGTTCTTC
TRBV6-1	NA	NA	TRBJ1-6	CASAKTLNSPLHF	TGTGCCAGCGCAAAGACCTTAAATTCACCCCTCCACTTT
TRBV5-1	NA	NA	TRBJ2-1	CASSLAAHEQFF	TGCGCCAGCAGCTTGGCTGCCCATGAGCAGTTCTTC
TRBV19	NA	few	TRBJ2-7	CASSIPGPSGNEQYF	TGTGCCAGTAGTATACCGGGACCCTCGGGCAACGAGCAGTACTTC
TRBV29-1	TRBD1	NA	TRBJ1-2	CSVEELTGVYTF	TGCAGCGTTGAGGAATTGACAGGGGTGTACACCTTC
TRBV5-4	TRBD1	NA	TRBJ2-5	CASRSGQGPKETQYF	TGTGCCAGCAGATCTGGACAGGGGCCTAAAGAGACCCAGTACTTC
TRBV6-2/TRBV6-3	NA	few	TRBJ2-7	CASSPDGDYEQYF	TGTGCCAGCAGCCCCGATGGAGACTACGAGCAGTACTTC
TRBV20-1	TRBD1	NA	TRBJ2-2	CSARGDRGTGELFF	TGCAGTGCTAGAGGGGACAGGGGAACCGGGGAGCTGTTTTTT
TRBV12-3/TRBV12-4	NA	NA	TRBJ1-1	CASSSTGNTEAFF	TGTGCCAGCAGTTCTACAGGGAACACTGAAGCTTTCTTT
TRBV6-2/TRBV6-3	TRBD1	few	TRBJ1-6	CASSYRQGSDSPLHF	TGTGCCAGCAGTTACAGACAGGGAAGCGATTCACCCCTCCACTTT
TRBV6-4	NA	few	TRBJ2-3	CASSDLVGASTDTQYF	TGTGCCAGCAGTGACCTTGTAGGGGCCAGCACAGATACGCAGTATTTT
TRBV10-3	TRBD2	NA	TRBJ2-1	CAISEGGLAGNNEQFF	TGTGCCATCAGTGAGGGCGGACTAGCGGGAAACAATGAGCAGTTCTTC
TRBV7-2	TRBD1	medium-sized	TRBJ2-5	CASSLATGTVETQYF	TGTGCCAGCAGCTTAGCGACGGGGACAGTAGAGACCCAGTACTTC
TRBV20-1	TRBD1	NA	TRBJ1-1	CSGGQGMNTEAFF	TGCAGTGGGGGACAGGGTATGAACACTGAAGCTTTCTTT
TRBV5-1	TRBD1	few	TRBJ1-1	CASSNRGLGEAFF	TGCGCCAGCAGCAACAGGGGGCTGGGGGAAGCTTTCTTT
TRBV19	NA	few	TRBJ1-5	CASSTGLEQPQHF	TGTGCCAGTAGTACAGGGTTAGAGCAGCCCCAGCATTTT
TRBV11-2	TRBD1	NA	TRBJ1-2	CASSPGQVFWDGYTF	TGTGCCAGCAGTCCGGGACAGGTCTTTTGGGATGGCTACACCTTC
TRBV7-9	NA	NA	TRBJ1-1	CASSLEVNTEAFF	TGTGCCAGCAGCTTAGAGGTGAACACTGAAGCTTTCTTT
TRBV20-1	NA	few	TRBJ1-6	CSAPSQGFNSPLHF	TGCAGTGCCCCGAGTCAGGGGTTCAATTCACCCCTCCACTTT
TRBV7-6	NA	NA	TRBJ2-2	CASSLGDTGELFF	TGTGCCAGCAGCTTAGGGGACACCGGGGAGCTGTTTTTT
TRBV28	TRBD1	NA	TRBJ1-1	CATLDRANTEAFF	TGTGCCACCCTGGACAGGGCGAACACTGAAGCTTTCTTT
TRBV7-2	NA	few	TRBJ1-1	CASSLAGTATEAFF	TGTGCCAGCAGCTTAGCCGGTACGGCCACTGAAGCTTTCTTT
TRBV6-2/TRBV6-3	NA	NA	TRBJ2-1	CASSWGATPIINEQFF	TGTGCCAGCAGTTGGGGGGCGACCCCAATCATCAATGAGCAGTTCTTC
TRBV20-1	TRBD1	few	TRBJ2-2	CSAPDRGRDTGELFF	TGCAGTGCACCGGACAGGGGAAGGGACACCGGGGAGCTGTTTTTT
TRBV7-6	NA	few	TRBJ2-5	CASSPYPVTGETQYF	TGTGCCAGCAGCCCGTACCCCGTAACGGGGGAGACCCAGTACTTC
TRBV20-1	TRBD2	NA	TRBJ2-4	CSACPSGGQNIQYF	TGCAGTGCTTGCCCTAGCGGGGGTCAAAACATTCAGTACTTC
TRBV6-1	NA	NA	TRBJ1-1	CASSIKGGTEAFF	TGTGCCAGCAGCATAAAAGGGGGGACTGAAGCTTTCTTT
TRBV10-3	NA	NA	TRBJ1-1	CAISDEGTMTEAFF	TGTGCCATCAGTGATGAAGGGACAATGACTGAAGCTTTCTTT
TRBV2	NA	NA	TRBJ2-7	CASSVTYEQYF	TGTGCCAGCAGTGTCACTTACGAGCAGTACTTC
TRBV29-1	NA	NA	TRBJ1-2	CSVPTGIYGYTF	TGCAGCGTTCCCACAGGGATCTATGGCTACACCTTC
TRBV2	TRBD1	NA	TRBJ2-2	CASRETGRTGELFF	TGTGCCAGCAGGGAGACAGGGCGAACCGGGGAGCTGTTTTTT
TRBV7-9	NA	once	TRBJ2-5	CASSLDPETQYF	TGTGCCAGCAGCTTAGACCCAGAGACCCAGTACTTC
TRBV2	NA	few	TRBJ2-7	CAYRGRSSYEQYF	TGTGCCTATAGGGGCCGCTCATCCTACGAGCAGTACTTC